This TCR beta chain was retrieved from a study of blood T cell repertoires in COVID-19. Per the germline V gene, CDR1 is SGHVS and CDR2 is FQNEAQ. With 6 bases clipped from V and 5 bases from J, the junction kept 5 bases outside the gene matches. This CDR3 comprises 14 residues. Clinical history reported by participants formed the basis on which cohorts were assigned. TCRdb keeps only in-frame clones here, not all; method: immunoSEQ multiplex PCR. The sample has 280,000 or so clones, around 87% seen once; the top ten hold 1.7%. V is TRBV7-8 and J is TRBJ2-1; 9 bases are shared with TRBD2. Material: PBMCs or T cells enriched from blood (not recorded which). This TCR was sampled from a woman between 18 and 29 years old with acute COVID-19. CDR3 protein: CASRRAGGNNEQFF. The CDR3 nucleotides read TGTGCCAGCAGAAGAGCGGGAGGAAACAATGAGCAGTTCTTC.